The subject of this entry is one TCR beta chain. This clone was detected only a few times. What antigen it recognizes has not been identified. It has no much larger one-base neighbor in the sample; base qualities were not kept. Receptors were amplified or captured by the immunoSEQ multiplex PCR assay. A mixture of 60 forward primers for TCR Vbeta segments and 13 reverse primers for TCR Jbeta segments was used in the multiplex PCR. A multiplex PCR assay on genomic DNA amplified the CDR3 region of rearranged TCR beta genes. On the Illumina HiSeq System, the amplified TCR beta libraries were sequenced as 87-base-pair reads. The authors' pipeline ran thus. A later analysis tallied around 87 million unique TCR beta chains across the roughly 610 repertoires, and about 10 million of those chains were shared by two or more donors. Raw reads were error-corrected and collapsed into unique sequences with a nearest-neighbor algorithm that merged closely related sequences to remove PCR and sequencing errors. V, D and J gene segments were assigned by aligning CDR3 sequences to IMGT reference sequences. For a sequence to be retained, at least a six-nucleotide match to both a V gene segment and a J gene segment was required. A rearrangement was called productive if the CDR3 had no stop codons and remained in frame with V and J, and every other rearrangement was called non-productive. CDR3 was defined according to IMGT convention as the region running from the second conserved V-encoded cysteine to the conserved J-encoded phenylalanine. Sequences without an unambiguous match to a single V gene segment were excluded from the earlier analysis of approximately 560 of the donors. An earlier analysis of 500 to 600 of the donors classified V segments as functional when productive rearrangements were above 56.7% and as segregating when the standard deviation between donors was above 5%. To diagnose cytomegalovirus status from the catalog of TCR beta chain sequences, a statistical classification framework was built. V and J gene assignment, in a later analysis, came from comparing TCR nucleotide sequences with IMGT/GENE-DB human TR gene sequences. Using the TCRdist pipeline, a later analysis assigned CDR3 sequences along with most-parsimonious VDJ recombination scenarios. A later analysis defined each TCR beta chain by its CDR3 amino acid sequence plus V-gene family, and excluded reads lacking a unique V-gene family. A later analysis removed roughly 590 highly shared, low-generation-probability nucleotide sequences to deal with suspected cross-contamination and a sequencing artifact. In a later analysis, a clonal expansion index for each public chain was calculated from normalized within-repertoire ranks of inferred template counts. A later analysis computed generation probabilities with a VDJ recombination model fitted to out-of-frame rearrangements, and checked the results against IGoR. Hypergeometric tests were used in a later analysis to score TCR-TCR, TCR-HLA and TCR-CMV co-occurrence, with a repertoire-size bias correction applied to the TCR pairs. In a later analysis, false discovery rates were estimated by permuting HLA or CMV assignments 20 times. In a later analysis, co-occurring TCRs were grouped using DBSCAN, and TCRdist sequence similarity was added for clustering within HLA-allele-positive subsets. For co-occurrence clustering, repertoires with fewer than 30,000 or more than 120,000 public chains were excluded, along with about five repertoires with anomalous nucleotide sharing. TCRdb's version of the immuneACCESS table is confined to in-frame rearrangements and falls short of the full clone set. An unresolved V gene accounts for under half of the shortfall where checked; the remainder is of unknown origin. The D gene and trimming were derived from the DNA, and the V and J assignments and clone size from that table. The sample includes more than 80,000 clones, with more than 75% observed a single time. Around 5.8% of the sample lies in the top ten.

The cohort consisted of some 730 healthy bone marrow donors. At the time of sampling, every cohort member was nominally healthy, though immune exposures that went unrecorded were likely present. The donor was CMV seropositive and was included in the group of 250 to 350 seropositive cohort members. A peripheral blood sample was provided by each donor, and peripheral blood mononuclear cells were used for TCR beta sequencing. Genomic DNA extraction from the blood cell samples was performed with the Qiagen DNeasy Blood Extraction Kit. The entry originates in a study of cytomegalovirus exposure and HLA in healthy donors (dated by TCRdb to about 2017). Study-wide context: In an earlier analysis of fewer than 750 of the donors, roughly 300 Gb of sequence data and 117 million unique TCR beta sequences from 150 million to 200 million T cells were reported. High-throughput TCR immunosequencing, statistical association of individual TCRs with disease status, and machine learning were combined to predict cytomegalovirus infection status. Roughly 5 DR-DQ haplotypes were handled as single units for association and clustering, since linkage in the cohort was strong. Among over 350 genotyped donors of the cohort, an average of approximately 250,000 unique TCR beta nucleotide sequences were sequenced per donor, roughly a sixth of them non-productive. An earlier analysis of some 500 of the donors applied high-throughput TCR beta sequencing to assess whether each TCR beta V gene segment acted as functional or pseudogenic. Typing coverage differed by locus: A, B, C, DRB1 and DQB1 were typed in roughly 629-630 donors, DQA1 in about 500, DPA1 in some 600, and DPB1 in around 440. Donor age, sex, ethnicity and CMV serostatus were compiled alongside the repertoire data. An early release covering 550 to 700 HLA-typed donors comprised about 290 gigabases of sequencing data and roughly 85 million unique TCR sequences. The T cell repertoires of 670 or so subjects were profiled by immunosequencing and related to cytomegalovirus serostatus. Genome-wide SNP genotypes for about three fifths of the roughly 670 donors were used in a later genetic analysis, which treated that subset as a discovery cohort. Every discovery cohort repertoire had been produced on one sequencing platform. The later analysis used no new phenotypic data to find candidate immune exposures, relying instead on TCR beta sequences and their occurrence across donors. A later analysis re-analyzed previously published TCR beta repertoires from roughly 630 donors and added high-resolution HLA genotyping to study TCR occurrence patterns. The genetic ancestry cluster associated with self-reported Caucasian donors included 70% to 85% of the roughly 380 genotyped donors. In addition to the first cohort of hundreds of subjects, a separate validation cohort of 130 or so different subjects was used. HLA typing included class I and class II loci at four-digit resolution. The study aimed to test whether cataloging public T cell receptors could reveal signatures of past pathogen exposure. Points the paper makes about the study in general: The classifier was reported to diagnose cytomegalovirus status with high specificity and sensitivity in both the original and validation cohorts. The presence/absence analyses assumed that sequencing depth was roughly uniform across donors, and that assumption may not be true. Specific HLA alleles were associated with 16,951 TCR beta sequences at a false discovery rate of 0.05 in a later analysis. A further reported finding was that TCR beta sequences accurately predicted the HLA-A and HLA-B alleles for most subjects in the first cohort. V-gene and J-gene trimming of TCR beta chains was associated with a missense DCLRE1C variant in a later genetic analysis, and the association was replicated in an independent cohort. According to a later genetic analysis, donors in an Asian-associated ancestry cluster had fewer N-insertions in productive TCRs than the approximately 670-donor mean. According to a later analysis, TCR association rates differed among HLA loci, with DRB1 alleles showing the most associated TCRs and HLA-C alleles showing the fewest. A later analysis reported that several top co-occurrence clusters appeared linked to parvovirus B19, influenza, CMV and Epstein-Barr virus. When HLA alleles, especially DR and DQ, strongly co-occurred, TCR associations were difficult to assign to individual alleles. Because counts were too low, approximately 18 rarely observed V segments, including chromosome 9 orphons, were excluded from the earlier analysis of some 540 of the donors. A later analysis found that HLA-associated TCR beta chains were more clonally expanded and had lower generation probabilities than equally common non-associated chains. Most CMV-associated TCR beta chains appeared to be HLA-restricted in a later analysis, and the HLA associations seemed to be driven largely by CMV exposure. A few of the identified cytomegalovirus-associated TCR beta chains were confirmed in vitro to be specific for cytomegalovirus antigens. The study listed 150 to 200 TCR beta chains as associated with cytomegalovirus. Linkage disequilibrium might explain the correlated functional status among segregating V segments, but an unknown experimental factor could not be excluded. This cohort had only TCR beta chains sequenced, and the lack of alpha or paired-chain data limited which features could be detected. A group of highly shared sequence variants was considered likely to be a technical artifact of the sequencing pipeline. According to the authors, the approach could potentially be generalized to other disease states and immunological phenotypes. Because HLA typing was unavailable for some donors at each locus, only the typed subset was used in association tests. Across donors, most TCR sequences were observed very rarely, whereas some public TCRs were present in many individuals. In an earlier analysis of 587 of the donors, most TCR beta V segments appeared in productive rearrangements about 87% or about 30% of the time, broadly matching IMGT annotations. For the cohort, immune exposure information was limited to CMV serostatus.

Sequenced input: PBMCs. The source is a woman aged 45-65 years in good health and CMV-seropositive.

The CDR3 region has the sequence CASSLVGQGTYEQYF. At the DNA level, the sequence is TGTGCCAGCAGCTTAGTGGGACAGGGAACCTACGAGCAGTACTTC. The chain is made from TRBV7-2 and TRBJ2-7, and 9 junction bases match TRBD1. The germline V gene specifies SGHTA as CDR1 and FQGNSA as CDR2. V loses 1 base at its end and J loses 2 bases; junction bases beyond the gene matches: 3. Counted from cysteine to phenylalanine, this CDR3 has 15 amino acids. CDR3 DNA is the only sequence kept; it has 45 bases, read in frame from the first base.